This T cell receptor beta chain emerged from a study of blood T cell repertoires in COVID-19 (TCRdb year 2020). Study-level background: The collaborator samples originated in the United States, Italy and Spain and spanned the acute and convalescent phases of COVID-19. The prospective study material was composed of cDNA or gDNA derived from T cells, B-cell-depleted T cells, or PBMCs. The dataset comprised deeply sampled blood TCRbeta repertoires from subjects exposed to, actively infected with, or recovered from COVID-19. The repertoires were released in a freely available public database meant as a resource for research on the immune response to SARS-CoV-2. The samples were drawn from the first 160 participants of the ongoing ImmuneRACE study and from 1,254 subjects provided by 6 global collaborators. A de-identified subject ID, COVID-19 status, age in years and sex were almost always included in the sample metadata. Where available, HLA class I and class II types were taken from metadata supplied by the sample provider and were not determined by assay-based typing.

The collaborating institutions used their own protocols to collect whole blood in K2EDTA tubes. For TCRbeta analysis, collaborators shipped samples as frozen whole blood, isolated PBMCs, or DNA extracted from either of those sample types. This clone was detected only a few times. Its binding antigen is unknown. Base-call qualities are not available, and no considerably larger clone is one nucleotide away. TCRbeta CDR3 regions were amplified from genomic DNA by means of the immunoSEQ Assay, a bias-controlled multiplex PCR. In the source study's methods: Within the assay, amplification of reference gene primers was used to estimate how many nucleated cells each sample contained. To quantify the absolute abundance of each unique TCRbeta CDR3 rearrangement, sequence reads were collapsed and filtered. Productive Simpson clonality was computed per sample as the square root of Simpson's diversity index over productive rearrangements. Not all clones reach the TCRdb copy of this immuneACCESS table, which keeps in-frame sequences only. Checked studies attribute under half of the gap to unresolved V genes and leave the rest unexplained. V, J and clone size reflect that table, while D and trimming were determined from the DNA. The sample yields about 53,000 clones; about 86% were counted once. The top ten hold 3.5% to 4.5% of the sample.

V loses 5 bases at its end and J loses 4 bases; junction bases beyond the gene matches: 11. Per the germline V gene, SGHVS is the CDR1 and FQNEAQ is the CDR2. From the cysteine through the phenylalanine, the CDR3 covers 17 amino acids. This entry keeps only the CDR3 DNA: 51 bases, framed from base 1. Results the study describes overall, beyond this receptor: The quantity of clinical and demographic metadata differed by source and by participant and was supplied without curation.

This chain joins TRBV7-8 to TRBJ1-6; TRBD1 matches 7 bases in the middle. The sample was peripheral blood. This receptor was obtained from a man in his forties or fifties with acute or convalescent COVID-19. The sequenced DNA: TGTGCCAGCAGCGGCAGGGACAGAGAACTTTATAATTCACCCCTCCACTTT. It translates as CASSGRDRELYNSPLHF.